Listed below are T cell receptor beta chains from one sample, sequenced in a study of beta chain features in type 1 diabetes. Some clones are missing from TCRdb's copy, which holds only in-frame ones; the method was immunoSEQ multiplex PCR. In the table there are roughly 450,000 clones, approximately 15% of which are singletons. Sequenced material: naive CD4+ T cells from blood. These receptors were collected from a man aged 30 to 39 in good health. Each CDR3 is given with its conserved first and last residue. D genes are given only for firm matches. For some rows the clone size is stated as once, few or many, or as a class when expanded; others skip it.

>TRBV9|NA|TRBJ2-3|NA
TGTGCCAGCAGCGTAGTAGGATCAGATACGCAGTATTTT
CASSVVGSDTQYF
>TRBV2|NA|TRBJ2-1|NA
TGTGCCAGCAGAGGACTCTACAATGAGCAGTTCTTC
CASRGLYNEQFF
>TRBV15|TRBD1|TRBJ1-6|NA
TGTGCCACCAGCAGACTGTTAGGGACAGGGCCATCACCCCTCCACTTT
CATSRLLGTGPSPLHF
>TRBV14|NA|TRBJ1-2|NA
TGTGCCAGCAGCCAAGATTTATACAGCAACTATGGCTACACCTTC
CASSQDLYSNYGYTF
>TRBV5-1|TRBD1|TRBJ2-7|NA
TGCGCCAGCAGCTTCCGGGACAGGGGCTACGAGCAGTACTTC
CASSFRDRGYEQYF
>TRBV7-8|NA|TRBJ2-5|NA
TGTGCCAGCAGCTTAGGACTGGCCCAAGAGACCCAGTACTTC
CASSLGLAQETQYF
>TRBV7-2|NA|TRBJ1-6|NA
TGTGCCAGCAGCCTAAGACAGAGCTCCTATAATTCACCCCTCCACTTT
CASSLRQSSYNSPLHF
>TRBV7-8|TRBD2|TRBJ2-1|few
TGTGCCAGCAGTTGGGCCCCTAGCGGGGACAATGAGCAGTTCTTC
CASSWAPSGDNEQFF
>TRBV10-3|NA|TRBJ2-1|few
TGTGCCATCAGCTCGGACACGAGCTCCTACAATGAGCAGTTCTTC
CAISSDTSSYNEQFF
>TRBV30|NA|TRBJ2-2|NA
TGTGCCTGGATCTGGGGAACCGGGGAGCTGTTTTTT
CAWIWGTGELFF
>TRBV19|NA|TRBJ2-1|few
TGTGCCAGTAGTATAGGGGCCCGGCAGCAGTTCTTC
CASSIGARQQFF
>TRBV7-2|TRBD2|TRBJ2-7|NA
TGTGCCAGCACCTCGTCTAGCGGGGGGACCTACGAGCAGTACTTC
CASTSSSGGTYEQYF
>TRBV10-3|TRBD2|TRBJ2-3|NA
TGTGCCATCAGCCAGGGACTAGCGGGAGTGATGGATACGCAGTATTTT
CAISQGLAGVMDTQYF
>TRBV2|NA|TRBJ2-1|few
TGTGCCAGCAGAACGGACTCCTACAATGAGCAGTTCTTC
CASRTDSYNEQFF
>TRBV4-2|NA|TRBJ1-1|NA
TGTGCCAGCAGCCAAGATTTTCGGGGAGACACTGAAGCTTTCTTT
CASSQDFRGDTEAFF
>TRBV5-4|TRBD2|TRBJ2-1|NA
TGTGCCAGCAGCCTTGAGCGGGAAATCCGCGGGGCGCAGTTCTTC
CASSLEREIRGAQFF
>TRBV9|NA|TRBJ2-2|NA
TGTGCCAGCAGCGTAACTCGGGGATGGACCGGGGAGCTGTTTTTT
CASSVTRGWTGELFF
>TRBV30|NA|TRBJ2-2|few
TGTGCCTGGAGTGTCCGGCTAGGGCACCGGGAGCTGTTTTTT
CAWSVRLGHRELFF
>TRBV7-2|TRBD2|TRBJ2-3|NA
TGTGCCAGCAGCCCCCAGCGGGGGGCACCTAGCACAGATACGCAGTATTTT
CASSPQRGAPSTDTQYF
>TRBV9|TRBD1|TRBJ2-3|few
TGTGCCAGCAGCGTGGGACAGCCGGATACGCAGTATTTT
CASSVGQPDTQYF
>TRBV4-1|TRBD1|TRBJ1-6|few
TGCGCCAGCAGCCCCTTAGGACAGGGACGGGATGGGTCCCTCCACTTT
CASSPLGQGRDGSLHF
>TRBV7-8|NA|TRBJ1-3|few
TGTGCCAGCAGCTTAAGCAGGGTACCTGGAAACACCATATATTTT
CASSLSRVPGNTIYF
>TRBV11-2|TRBD2|TRBJ2-3|NA
TGTGCCAGCAGCTACCGGACTAGCGGGTGGCCTAGCACAGATACGCAGTATTTT
CASSYRTSGWPSTDTQYF
>TRBV4-3|NA|TRBJ2-1|few
TGCGCCAGCAGCCAAGGAGGGTCGGTACTGGATGAGCAGTTCTTC
CASSQGGSVLDEQFF
>TRBV14|TRBD2|TRBJ2-1|NA
TGTGCCAGCAGTCTTTGGACTAGCGGGGGGTACAATGAGCAGTTCTTC
CASSLWTSGGYNEQFF
>TRBV7-9|NA|TRBJ2-3|NA
TGTGCCAGCAGCTTCTCAGGGGGCACAGATACGCAGTATTTT
CASSFSGGTDTQYF
>TRBV30|TRBD2|TRBJ2-1|NA
TGTGCCTGGACTAGCGGGAGGGGAAGCCAGTTCTTC
CAWTSGRGSQFF
>TRBV29-1|NA|TRBJ2-6|NA
TGCAGCGTTGAAGATCGCTCTGGGGCCAACGTCCTGACTTTC
CSVEDRSGANVLTF
>TRBV7-2|NA|TRBJ2-6|NA
TGTGCCAGCAGCTTAAGACAGATCTCTGGGGCCAACGTCCTGACTTTC
CASSLRQISGANVLTF